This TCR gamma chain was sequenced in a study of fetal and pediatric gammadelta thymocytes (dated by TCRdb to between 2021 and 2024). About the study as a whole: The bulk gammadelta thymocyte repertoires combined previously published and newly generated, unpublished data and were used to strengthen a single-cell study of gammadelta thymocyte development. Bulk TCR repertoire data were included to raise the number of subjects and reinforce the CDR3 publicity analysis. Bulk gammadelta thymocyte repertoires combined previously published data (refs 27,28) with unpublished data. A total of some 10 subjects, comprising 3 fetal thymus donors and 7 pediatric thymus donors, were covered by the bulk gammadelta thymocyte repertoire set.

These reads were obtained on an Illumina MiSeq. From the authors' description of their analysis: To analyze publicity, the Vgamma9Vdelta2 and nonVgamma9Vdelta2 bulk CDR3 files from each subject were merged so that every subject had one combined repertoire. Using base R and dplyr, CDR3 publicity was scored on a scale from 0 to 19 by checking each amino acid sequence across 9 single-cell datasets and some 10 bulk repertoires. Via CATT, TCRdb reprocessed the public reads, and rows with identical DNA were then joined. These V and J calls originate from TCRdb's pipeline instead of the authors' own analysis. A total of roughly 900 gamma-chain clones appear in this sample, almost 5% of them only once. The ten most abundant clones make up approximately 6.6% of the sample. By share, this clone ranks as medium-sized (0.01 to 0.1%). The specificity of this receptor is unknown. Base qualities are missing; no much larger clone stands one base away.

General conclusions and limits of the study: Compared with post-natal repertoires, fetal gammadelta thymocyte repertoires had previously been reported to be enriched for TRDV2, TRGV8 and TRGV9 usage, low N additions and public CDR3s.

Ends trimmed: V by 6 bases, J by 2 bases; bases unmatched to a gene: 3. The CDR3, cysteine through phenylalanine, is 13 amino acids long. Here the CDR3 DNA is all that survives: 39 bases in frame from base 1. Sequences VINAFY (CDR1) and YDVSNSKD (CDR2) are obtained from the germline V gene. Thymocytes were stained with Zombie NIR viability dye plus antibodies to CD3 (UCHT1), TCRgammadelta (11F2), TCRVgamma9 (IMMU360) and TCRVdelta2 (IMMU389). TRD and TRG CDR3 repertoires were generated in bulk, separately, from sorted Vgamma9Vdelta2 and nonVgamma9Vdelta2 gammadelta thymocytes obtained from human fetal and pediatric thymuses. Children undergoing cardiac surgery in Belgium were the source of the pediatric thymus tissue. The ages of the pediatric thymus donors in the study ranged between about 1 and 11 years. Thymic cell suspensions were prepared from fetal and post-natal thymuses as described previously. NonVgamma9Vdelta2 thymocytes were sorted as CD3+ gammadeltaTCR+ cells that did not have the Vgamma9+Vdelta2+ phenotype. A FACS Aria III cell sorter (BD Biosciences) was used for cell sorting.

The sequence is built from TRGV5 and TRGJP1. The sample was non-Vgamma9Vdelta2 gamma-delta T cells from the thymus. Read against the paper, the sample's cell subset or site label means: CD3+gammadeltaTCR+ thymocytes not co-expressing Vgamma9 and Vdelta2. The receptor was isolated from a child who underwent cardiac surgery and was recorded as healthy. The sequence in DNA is TGTGCCACCTGGAGGACCACTGGTTGGTTCAAGATATTT. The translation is CATWRTTGWFKIF.